The source of this T cell receptor (beta chain) is a study of shared clonotypes between healthy human individuals. The CDR3 sequence is 18 residues long. Germline V CDR1 and CDR2: SGHVS, FNYEAQ. V gave up 1 base and J gave up 4 bases, with 19 bases separating them. The assay was immunoSEQ multiplex PCR, and TCRdb's table has in-frame clones only and misses some. The data hold some 800,000 clones, with over 90% observed a single time. CD8 cells regarded as naive lacked CD45RO, were positively chosen for CCR7, and omitted terminally differentiated effector memory CD45RA+ cells. This receptor was identified in a man aged 30-40 years in good health. The rearrangement links TRBV7-6 to TRBJ2-2; D is uncertain. The specimen sequenced was naive CD8+ T cells sorted from blood. CDR3 region: CASSLGPSTVALTGELFF. CDR3 DNA: TGTGCCAGCAGCTTAGGGCCCTCTACGGTCGCTCTCACCGGGGAGCTGTTTTTT.